The 20 T cell receptor beta chains below come from one sample, sequenced in a study of cytomegalovirus exposure and HLA in healthy donors. With 60 Vbeta and 13 Jbeta primers, the PCR was carried out. Only in-frame clones appear in the TCRdb table, and some are missing; sequencing was by immunoSEQ multiplex PCR. The sample shows 120,000 or so clones, roughly 80% of them seen only once. Sequencing was performed on PBMCs. These receptor sequences come from a man aged 18 to 30 in good health and CMV-seropositive.

The chain has TRBV6-1 and TRBJ2-5; 9 nucleotides match TRBD2. Near its end, the DNA agrees better with TRBJ2-7, so the J call may be wrong. The CDR3 is 14 amino acids. Germline lookup yields CDR1 MNHNS and CDR2 SASEGT. The CDR3 bases are TGTGCCAGCACCATGGCGGGAGGGTTTTACGAGCAGTACTTC. Amino acid sequence: CASTMAGGFYEQYF.

The chain employs TRBV4-1 and TRBJ1-6, with TRBD1 matching 7 bases. The CDR3 is 15 amino acids. V lost 4 bases and J lost 8; bases outside the gene matches: 8. The germline gives CDR1 MGHRA, CDR2 YSYEKL. The CDR3 sequence is CASSPHDRVDSPLHF. In DNA, the CDR3 is TGCGCCAGCAGCCCCCATGACAGGGTGGATTCACCCCTCCACTTT.

The CDR3 bases are TGCGCCAGCAGCGAGAGCACACCCGGAACAGGGGGCGGGTATGGCTACACCTTC. Translation: CASSESTPGTGGGYGYTF. The rearrangement uses TRBV5-1 and TRBJ1-2; the match to TRBD1 covers 9 bases. The CDR3 covers 18 residues. V gave up 4 bases and J gave up 5 bases; unmatched junction bases: 18. The germline gives CDR1 SGHRS, CDR2 YFSETQ.

The chain carries TRBV18 and TRBJ2-7; possibly TRBD2 for D (6 bases). The V end lost 3 bases, the J end lost 1 base, and 22 bases lay between the germline ends. Germline V gene data show CDR1 as KGHSH and CDR2 as LQKENI. The length of the CDR3 is 18 residues. The CDR3 is CASSPLPTRGAGSYEQYF. The CDR3 nucleotides are TGTGCCAGCTCACCTCTACCCACGCGCGGGGCAGGGTCCTACGAGCAGTACTTC.

This clone was seen a handful of times. The chain joins TRBV5-5 to TRBJ1-1, with no clear D. The V and J ends lost 3 bases and 1 base respectively, with 10 bases between them. The CDR3 runs to 14 residues. The germline V gene encodes CDR1 SGHKS and CDR2 YYEKEE (reference sequence). CDR3: CASSSTPGNTEAFF. The CDR3 DNA is TGTGCCAGCAGCTCCACACCGGGGAACACTGAAGCTTTCTTT.

This chain joins TRBV19 and TRBJ2-7, with TRBD1 identical over 7 bases. This CDR3 is 14 amino acids long. Germline V gene data show CDR1 as LNHDA and CDR2 as SQIVND (reference sequence). V gave up 6 bases and J gave up 4 bases; unmatched junction bases: 9. The CDR3: CASRDVGGGYEQYF. DNA of the CDR3: TGTGCCAGTAGGGATGTAGGGGGCGGATACGAGCAGTACTTC. Filled out from reference TRBV19 and TRBJ2-7, the complete variable domain reads DGGITQSPKYLFRKEGQNVTLSCEQNLNHDAMYWYRQDPGQGLRLIYYSQIVNDFQKGDIAEGYSVSREKKESFPLTVTSAQKNPTAFYLCASRDVGGGYEQYFGPGTRLTVT.

The chain joins TRBV29-1 to TRBJ2-3, with TRBD1 as a possible D gene (5 bases). The V and J ends lost 4 bases and 6 bases respectively, with 14 bases between them. CDR1 is SQVTM and CDR2 is ANQGSEA in the germline V gene. The CDR3 extends over 13 amino acids. CDR3 sequence: CSVAPSGKDTQYF. The CDR3 region has the DNA TGCAGCGTTGCCCCCTCAGGGAAGGATACGCAGTATTTT.

The CDR3: CASGPSPGQGGTGELFF. DNA of the CDR3: TGTGCTAGTGGCCCAAGCCCTGGACAGGGAGGGACCGGGGAGCTGTTTTTT. The gene calls are TRBV12-5 and TRBJ2-2; D may be TRBD1 (8 bases). The CDR3 is made up of 17 amino acids. V lost 6 bases and J lost 5, with 22 bases in between. The germline V gene encodes CDR1 LGHNT and CDR2 FRNRAP.

This clone was seen just once. V usage is TRBV5-4 and J usage is TRBJ2-5, with TRBD2 matching 11 bases. This CDR3 has 16 amino acids. Trimming took 1 base from V and 2 from J; bases not matched to a gene: 4. The germline CDR1 and CDR2 sequences are SGHNT and YYREEE (reference sequence). CDR3 protein: CASSLRGLAVQETQYF. CDR3 nucleotides: TGTGCCAGCAGCTTGAGGGGACTAGCGGTTCAAGAGACCCAGTACTTC.

V is TRBV5-4 and J is TRBJ1-1; tentative D call: TRBD1 (6 bases). The V gene's germline CDR1 is SGHNT and CDR2 YYREEE (reference sequence). The V and J ends lost 2 bases and 2 bases respectively, with 13 bases between them. This CDR3 comprises 15 residues. Here the CDR3 reads CASSLATGSNTEAFF. DNA of the CDR3: TGTGCCAGCAGCTTAGCCACAGGGAGTAACACTGAAGCTTTCTTT. The whole variable domain, remainder taken from reference TRBV5-4 and TRBJ1-1, is ETGVTQSPTHLIKTRGQQVTLRCSSQSGHNTVSWYQQALGQGPQFIFQYYREEENGRGNFPPRFSGLQFPNYSSELNVNALELDDSALYLCASSLATGSNTEAFFGQGTRLTVV.

A word on this clone: The junction does not match germline at one end; this may be a read error. V usage is TRBV7-9 and J usage is TRBJ2-6, with D unclear. Germline V lookup: CDR1 SEHNR, CDR2 FQNEAQ (reference sequence). There are 16 residues in the CDR3. CDR3 region: CSSSLYQLSGANVLTF. DNA of the CDR3: TGTTCCAGCAGCTTGTATCAGTTGTCTGGGGCCAACGTCCTGACTTTC.

J is TRBJ2-7 and V is TRBV5-6; tentatively, D is TRBD1 (5 bases). Per germline, CDR1 SGHDT and CDR2 YYEEEE. Trimming pared 3 bases from V and 0 bases from J, leaving 19 bases between. CDR3 length: 17 residues. The CDR3 reads CASSSRVGEEGSYEQYF. In nucleotides, the CDR3 is TGTGCCAGCAGCTCCAGGGTGGGCGAGGAAGGCTCCTACGAGCAGTACTTC.

This chain uses TRBV6-1 with TRBJ2-7; 12 bases are shared with TRBD1. Per the germline V gene, CDR1 is MNHNS and CDR2 is SASEGT. V shed 1 base, J shed 5 bases, and the junction held 3 bases outside the gene matches. The CDR3 runs to 15 residues. The CDR3 loop is CASSEGGTGGDEQYF. The CDR3 DNA reads TGTGCCAGCAGTGAAGGCGGGACAGGGGGCGACGAGCAGTACTTC.

The chain carries TRBV30 and TRBJ2-1; TRBD1 matches at 11 bases. Trimming removed 0 bases from V and 3 bases from J; junction bases left unmatched: 7. Germline lookup yields CDR1 GTSNPN and CDR2 SVGIG (reference sequence). The CDR3 has 17 amino acids. This CDR3 is CAWSVPRGTGGYNEQFF. CDR3 DNA: TGTGCCTGGAGTGTCCCCCGGGGGACAGGGGGCTACAATGAGCAGTTCTTC. The whole variable domain, remainder taken from reference TRBV30 and TRBJ2-1, is SQTIHQWPATLVQPVGSPLSLECTVEGTSNPNLYWYRQAAGRGLQLLFYSVGIGQISSEVPQNLSASRPQDRQFILSSKKLLLSDSGFYLCAWSVPRGTGGYNEQFFGPGTRLTVL.

The V and J genes are TRBV15 and TRBJ2-1; unclear D gene. Germline V gene sequence: CDR1 LNHNV, CDR2 YYDKDF (reference sequence). With 0 bases removed from V and 5 bases from J, the gap between germline ends came to 5 bases. CDR3 length equals 13 residues. CDR3: CATSRDKHNEQFF. CDR3 coding DNA: TGTGCCACCAGCAGAGATAAGCACAATGAGCAGTTCTTC.

A note on this clone: A read error may produce the germline difference seen at one junction end. This chain joins TRBV10-3 and TRBJ1-2, with D perhaps matching TRBD1 (6 bases). This CDR3 is built from 12 residues. The germline gives CDR1 ENHRY, CDR2 SYGVKD. CDR3 coding DNA: TGTGCCATCAGCGGGGGGGGCGCTGGCTACACCTTT. This sequence encodes CAISGGGAGYTF.

V and J are TRBV6-6 and TRBJ1-3; the D gene is possibly TRBD1 (6 bases). CDR1 and CDR2 from the germline V gene are MNHNY and SVGAGI (reference sequence). V gave up 4 bases and J gave up 3 bases, with 16 bases separating them. The CDR3 spans 16 residues. The CDR3 nucleotides are TGTGCCAGCAGTTCCCAACTAGGGGGTGGTGGAAACACCATATATTTT. Protein sequence: CASSSQLGGGGNTIYF.

The V call is TRBV4-3, the J call TRBJ2-3, with 11 bases identical to TRBD2. This CDR3 has 17 amino acids. With V trimmed by 2 bases and J by 4 bases, 8 bases remained unmatched. Germline CDR1 is LGHNA and CDR2 is YSLEER. CDR3 DNA: TGCGCCAGCAGCCAACGAACCGGGACTAGCGGCCCAGATACGCAGTATTTT. The encoded protein is CASSQRTGTSGPDTQYF.

This clone was found once. The chain joins TRBV19 to TRBJ2-7; D might be TRBD2 (6 bases). There are 16 residues in the CDR3. The germline CDR1 and CDR2 sequences are LNHDA and SQIVND (reference sequence). Deletions cut 4 bases from V and 4 bases from J, with 20 bases between. The CDR3 coding sequence is TGTGCCAGTAGTAGCCTACTAGCACTAAATTGGTACGAGCAGTACTTC. Protein product: CASSSLLALNWYEQYF.

The chain joins TRBV6-6 to TRBJ1-6; no reliable D call. The ends were cut back, 7 bases at V and 12 bases at J, with 16 bases in the middle. Germline V gene lookup returns CDR1 MNHNY and CDR2 SVGAGI (reference sequence). The CDR3 sequence is 13 residues long. For the CDR3, the DNA is TGTGCCAGCATAGGAACCGCGGGCCTACCCCTCCACTTT. Its protein is CASIGTAGLPLHF.